These T cell receptor beta chains were read from a single sample in a study of CD8+CD57+ T cells in acquired aplastic anemia. TCRdb itself ran the reads through MiXCR, one entry per CDR3 protein. Of 400,000 to 450,000 distinct CDR3 sequences in the sample, 65% to 80% are singletons; the top ten hold under 5%. Sequencing was performed on sorted CD4+, CD8+, or CD8+CD57+ T cells (not recorded which) from PBMCs. Receptors originate from a human donor in good health, serving as a control. The CDR3 runs from the conserved cysteine through the conserved F or W. The D gene is left open where the match is weak. Only some rows state a clone size, as once, few, many or a class for expanded clones.

CDR3 length: 16
D gene: .
clone size: .
V gene: TRBV6-1
J gene: TRBJ2-7
CDR3 DNA: TGTGCCAGCTTGGGGCAGGGGTCGTCTCGGTCCTACGAGCAGTACTTC
CDR3 protein: CASLGQGSSRSYEQYF

CDR3 length: 16
D gene: .
clone size: few
V gene: TRBV5-5
J gene: TRBJ1-3
CDR3 DNA: TGTGCCAGCAGCTTCGGGCCTCACGAGGTTGGAAACACCATATATTTT
CDR3 protein: CASSFGPHEVGNTIYF

CDR3 length: 14
D gene: .
clone size: .
V gene: TRBV29-1
J gene: TRBJ1-6
CDR3 DNA: TGCAGCGTTTGGCAGGGAGGAGGAGAAAAACTGCTCCACTTT
CDR3 protein: CSVWQGGGEKLLHF

CDR3 length: 14
D gene: TRBD2
clone size: once
V gene: TRBV7-2
J gene: TRBJ2-7
CDR3 DNA: TGTGCCAGCAGCGTAGAGCGGGGCGCCTACGACTTGGACTTC
CDR3 protein: CASSVERGAYDLDF

CDR3 length: 15
D gene: .
clone size: .
V gene: TRBV18
J gene: TRBJ1-2
CDR3 DNA: TGTGCCAGCTCACCATCTTTTTGGGACCGCTATGGCTACACCTTC
CDR3 protein: CASSPSFWDRYGYTF

CDR3 length: 15
D gene: TRBD1
clone size: .
V gene: TRBV19
J gene: TRBJ1-6
CDR3 DNA: TGTGCCATCAGTGACAAGCAGGGGGCTAATTCACACCTCTTCTTT
CDR3 protein: CAISDKQGANSHLFF

CDR3 length: 13
D gene: .
clone size: many
V gene: TRBV5-8
J gene: TRBJ1-2
CDR3 DNA: TGTGCCAGCAGCCCCGGGACACACTATGGCTACACCTTC
CDR3 protein: CASSPGTHYGYTF

CDR3 length: 17
D gene: .
clone size: .
V gene: TRBV5-1
J gene: TRBJ2-7
CDR3 DNA: TGCGCCAGCAGCCTGGATCGGGTACGGGAGCGTCCCTACGAGCAGTACTTC
CDR3 protein: CASSLDRVRERPYEQYF

CDR3 length: 15
D gene: TRBD1
clone size: .
V gene: TRBV5-5
J gene: TRBJ2-7
CDR3 DNA: TGCGCCAGCAGCACCGGGGACAGGGGCTGCTACGAGCAGTACTTC
CDR3 protein: CASSTGDRGCYEQYF

CDR3 length: 17
D gene: TRBD1
clone size: once
V gene: TRBV14
J gene: TRBJ2-3
CDR3 DNA: TGTGCCAGCAGCCGGCGACAGGGCCAAGCGAGCACAGATACGCAGTATTTT
CDR3 protein: CASSRRQGQASTDTQYF

CDR3 length: 15
D gene: .
clone size: once
V gene: TRBV9
J gene: TRBJ2-5
CDR3 DNA: TGTGCCAGCAGCATAGGACGAGGGGGAGACACGACCCAGTACTTC
CDR3 protein: CASSIGRGGDTTQYF

CDR3 length: 15
D gene: TRBD1
clone size: many
V gene: TRBV5-1
J gene: TRBJ2-7
CDR3 DNA: TGCGCCAGCAGCTTAGAGGACAGGGGGCAAAGCGAGCAGTACTTC
CDR3 protein: CASSLEDRGQSEQYF

CDR3 length: 15
D gene: .
clone size: .
V gene: TRBV24-1
J gene: TRBJ2-3
CDR3 DNA: TGTGCCACCAGTGATCGGGACGGAGACACAGATACGCAGTATTTT
CDR3 protein: CATSDRDGDTDTQYF

CDR3 length: 12
D gene: .
clone size: .
V gene: TRBV2
J gene: TRBJ2-7
CDR3 DNA: TGTGCCAGCAGTGCCGAATATGACGAGCAGTACTTC
CDR3 protein: CASSAEYDEQYF

CDR3 length: 14
D gene: TRBD2
clone size: .
V gene: TRBV20-1
J gene: TRBJ2-1
CDR3 DNA: TGCAGTGCAAGTAGCGGGGGCCTTTCGGATGAGCAGTTCTTC
CDR3 protein: CSASSGGLSDEQFF

CDR3 length: 16
D gene: .
clone size: .
V gene: TRBV7-6
J gene: TRBJ2-6
CDR3 DNA: .
CDR3 protein: CASSSRNYGYTFGLTF

CDR3 length: 15
D gene: TRBD1
clone size: .
V gene: TRBV7-2
J gene: TRBJ2-3
CDR3 DNA: TGTGCCAGCAGCTTAGACAGGGGGCGCACAGATACGCAGTATTTT
CDR3 protein: CASSLDRGRTDTQYF

CDR3 length: 17
D gene: .
clone size: .
V gene: TRBV6-5
J gene: TRBJ1-5
CDR3 DNA: TGTGCCAGCAGTGCATCGTCCGGGGTGGGGGGCAATCAGCCCCAGCATTTT
CDR3 protein: CASSASSGVGGNQPQHF

CDR3 length: 13
D gene: .
clone size: .
V gene: TRBV7-2
J gene: TRBJ1-1
CDR3 DNA: TGTGCCAGCAGCGCGGGTCGTGAGAGGGAAGCTTCCTTT
CDR3 protein: CASSAGREREASF

CDR3 length: 16
D gene: TRBD2
clone size: once
V gene: TRBV5-1
J gene: TRBJ2-1
CDR3 DNA: TGCGCCAGCAGAAGGACCGGACTAGCGGGGGGAAATGAGCAGTTCTTC
CDR3 protein: CASRRTGLAGGNEQFF

CDR3 length: 10
D gene: TRBD2
clone size: .
V gene: TRBV20-1
J gene: TRBJ2-1
CDR3 DNA: TGCAGTGCCGGGAGGGGTGAGCAGTTCTTC
CDR3 protein: CSAGRGEQFF

CDR3 length: 13
D gene: .
clone size: .
V gene: TRBV5-1
J gene: TRBJ1-6
CDR3 DNA: TGTGCCAGCAGCTTCGGGGGGATTTCTGACCTCCACTTT
CDR3 protein: CASSFGGISDLHF

CDR3 length: 14
D gene: TRBD1
clone size: .
V gene: TRBV9
J gene: TRBJ2-7
CDR3 DNA: TGTGCCAGCAGCGTAGAGGCCCAGGGGGCGGACACTGACTTC
CDR3 protein: CASSVEAQGADTDF

CDR3 length: 13
D gene: TRBD1
clone size: .
V gene: TRBV6-1
J gene: TRBJ1-5
CDR3 DNA: TGTGCCAGCGCCGACAGGGACGATCAGCCCCAGCATTTT
CDR3 protein: CASADRDDQPQHF

CDR3 length: 10
D gene: .
clone size: .
V gene: TRBV20-1
J gene: TRBJ2-1
CDR3 DNA: TGCAGTGCTCAGGTACGGGAGACGCCCTTC
CDR3 protein: CSAQVRETPF

CDR3 length: 18
D gene: TRBD1
clone size: .
V gene: TRBV15
J gene: TRBJ1-2
CDR3 DNA: TGTGCCACCAGCAGAGGCGGGGGACAGGGGGCCCAAAACTATGGCTACACCTTC
CDR3 protein: CATSRGGGQGAQNYGYTF

CDR3 length: 16
D gene: .
clone size: .
V gene: TRBV24-1
J gene: TRBJ2-5
CDR3 DNA: TGTGCCACCGGTGAGACCGTCCTAAATGGCGCAGAGACCCAGTACTTC
CDR3 protein: CATGETVLNGAETQYF

CDR3 length: 13
D gene: TRBD1
clone size: .
V gene: TRBV29-1
J gene: TRBJ1-4
CDR3 DNA: TGCAGCGTGATGGACAGGGGTAATGAAAAACTGTTTTTT
CDR3 protein: CSVMDRGNEKLFF

CDR3 length: 11
D gene: .
clone size: .
V gene: TRBV29-1
J gene: TRBJ2-1
CDR3 DNA: TGCAGCGTTTCTCCTGGCAATGAGCAGTTCTTC
CDR3 protein: CSVSPGNEQFF

CDR3 length: 13
D gene: TRBD1
clone size: once
V gene: TRBV12-3/TRBV12-4
J gene: TRBJ2-6
CDR3 DNA: TGTGCCAGCAGCGGGACAGGGGGGAACGTCCTGACTTTC
CDR3 protein: CASSGTGGNVLTF

CDR3 length: 15
D gene: .
clone size: many
V gene: TRBV6-4
J gene: TRBJ1-2
CDR3 DNA: TGTGCCAGCAAAGCCCAGACAGGATCTAACTATGGCTACACCTTC
CDR3 protein: CASKAQTGSNYGYTF

CDR3 length: 14
D gene: TRBD1
clone size: many
V gene: TRBV5-4
J gene: TRBJ1-3
CDR3 DNA: TGTGCCAGCAGCTCGACAGGGACGGGAAACACCATATATTTT
CDR3 protein: CASSSTGTGNTIYF

CDR3 length: 15
D gene: TRBD1
clone size: many
V gene: TRBV19
J gene: TRBJ1-5
CDR3 DNA: TGTGCCAGTAGCCCAGGACAGGGGGGCAATCAGCCCCAGCATTTT
CDR3 protein: CASSPGQGGNQPQHF

CDR3 length: 13
D gene: .
clone size: .
V gene: TRBV19
J gene: TRBJ2-5
CDR3 DNA: TGTGCCAGTGGTAGAGCAGACAAAGAGACCCAGTATTTC
CDR3 protein: CASGRADKETQYF

CDR3 length: 20
D gene: TRBD2
clone size: many
V gene: TRBV20-1
J gene: TRBJ2-7
CDR3 DNA: TGCAGTGCTAGATTATCCCAGCGGGGGGGCCTACTTGAAGCATCCTACGAGCAGTACTTC
CDR3 protein: CSARLSQRGGLLEASYEQYF

CDR3 length: 17
D gene: .
clone size: .
V gene: TRBV10-3
J gene: TRBJ2-1
CDR3 DNA: TGTGCCAGCAGTCTAAGGTTAAACGACCATCCCTACAATGAGCAGTTCTTC
CDR3 protein: CASSLRLNDHPYNEQFF

CDR3 length: 14
D gene: .
clone size: .
V gene: TRBV5-8
J gene: TRBJ1-4
CDR3 DNA: TGTGCCAGCAGCTTAGGGCTAGCGGTGGAAAAACTGTTTTTT
CDR3 protein: CASSLGLAVEKLFF

CDR3 length: 16
D gene: TRBD1
clone size: few
V gene: TRBV25-1
J gene: TRBJ1-1
CDR3 DNA: TGTGCCAGCAGTGAAGAGGGAAGGACAGGGGACACTGAAGCTTTCTTT
CDR3 protein: CASSEEGRTGDTEAFF

CDR3 length: 14
D gene: TRBD1
clone size: many
V gene: TRBV10-3
J gene: TRBJ2-6
CDR3 DNA: TGTGCCACGGGACAGGATTTTGGGGCCAACGTCCTGACTTTC
CDR3 protein: CATGQDFGANVLTF

CDR3 length: 15
D gene: .
clone size: .
V gene: TRBV7-2
J gene: TRBJ1-2
CDR3 DNA: TGTGCCAGCAGTGGGGCCCGGGGGCCCAGCTATGGCTACACCTTC
CDR3 protein: CASSGARGPSYGYTF

CDR3 length: 12
D gene: .
clone size: .
V gene: TRBV20-1
J gene: TRBJ1-2
CDR3 DNA: TGCAGTGCTAGAGACACTTTGGATGGCTACACCTTC
CDR3 protein: CSARDTLDGYTF

CDR3 length: 15
D gene: TRBD2
clone size: .
V gene: TRBV5-1
J gene: TRBJ2-1
CDR3 DNA: TGCGCCAGCAGCTTGGGGGGGGGTTACACCAATGAGCGGTTCTTC
CDR3 protein: CASSLGGGYTNERFF

CDR3 length: 16
D gene: TRBD1
clone size: many
V gene: TRBV7-8
J gene: TRBJ1-5
CDR3 DNA: TGTGCCAGCAGCTTAGAATACAGGGGTCAGGGTCAGCCCCAGCATTTT
CDR3 protein: CASSLEYRGQGQPQHF

CDR3 length: 14
D gene: .
clone size: .
V gene: TRBV7-2
J gene: TRBJ2-5
CDR3 DNA: TGTGCCAGCAGGGAGAGCGAGGCCCAAGAGACCAAGTACTTC
CDR3 protein: CASRESEAQETKYF

CDR3 length: 15
D gene: .
clone size: .
V gene: TRBV12-3/TRBV12-4
J gene: TRBJ1-6
CDR3 DNA: TGTGCCAGCAGGGGGGCGGGGAACTATAATTCACCCCTCCACTTT
CDR3 protein: CASRGAGNYNSPLHF

CDR3 length: 13
D gene: .
clone size: .
V gene: TRBV7-2
J gene: TRBJ2-5
CDR3 DNA: TGTGCCAGCAGCTTAGACGGGGTGGGGACCCAGTACTTC
CDR3 protein: CASSLDGVGTQYF